This TCR beta chain was sequenced in a study of blood T cell repertoires in COVID-19. Background on the study: Samples taken during acute and convalescent COVID-19 were collected in the United States, Italy and Spain. In each case, the material was cDNA or gDNA derived from T cells, B-cell-depleted T cells, or PBMCs.

Authors' analysis steps: Reference gene primer amplification gave nucleated cell count estimates. The table came from immunoSEQ multiplex PCR; TCRdb's copy has only in-frame clones and leaves some out. V and J calls and clone size are given by that table; D and trimming were obtained from the DNA. The data show roughly 88,000 clones, around 67% seen once. CDR3 length: 16 residues. With V trimmed by 1 base and J by 5 bases, 5 bases remained unmatched. The V gene's germline CDR1 is KGHSH and CDR2 LQKENI. The gene calls are TRBV18 and TRBJ2-7; 13 bases align to TRBD2. The TCR originated in a woman in her sixties in a cohort sampled during active or convalescent COVID-19. Sequencing was carried out using peripheral blood. CDR3 sequence: CASSPLGLAGAHEQYF. CDR3 nucleotides: TGTGCCAGCTCACCACTTGGACTAGCGGGGGCTCACGAGCAGTACTTC.